The source of this T cell receptor beta chain is a study of blood T cell repertoires in COVID-19. Study-wide background: Both acute and convalescent COVID-19 samples were obtained from the United States, Italy and Spain. T cells, B-cell-depleted T cells, or PBMCs provided the cDNA or gDNA that served as material.

The germline V gene encodes CDR1 GTSNPN and CDR2 SVGIG (reference sequence). Deletions cut 2 bases from V and 2 bases from J, with 16 bases between. The CDR3 extends over 15 amino acids. Study processing details: Quantification of nucleated cells was approximated via reference gene primer amplification. This table comes from immunoSEQ multiplex PCR, and its TCRdb copy is limited to in-frame clones, with some not included. For V, J and clone size, that table is used; D and trimming come from the DNA. The sample shows a few hundred thousand clones, about 91% of them seen only once. Seattle patients were enrolled while actively infected and followed longitudinally.

The receptor comes from a woman between 50 and 59 years old with COVID-19, enrolled during active disease. The source material was peripheral blood. V usage is TRBV30 and J usage is TRBJ2-7, with a weak D call TRBD1 (5 bases). The CDR3 region is CAWSNLKGPTYEQYF. The CDR3 region has the DNA TGTGCCTGGAGTAATTTAAAGGGGCCTACCTACGAGCAGTACTTC.